The clone carrying this T cell receptor (beta chain) was recorded a few times. Its antigen remains unknown. This sample stems from a study of identical twins. Germline assignment: CDR1 MNHEY and CDR2 SMNVEV (reference sequence). The CDR3 contains 15 residues. J was trimmed by 5 bases and V by 4 bases; bases with no gene match: 8. Regarding the study as a whole: The analysis was cross-sectional rather than longitudinal within donors. Cord blood beta clonotypes that were abundant carried fewer insertions, and memory repertoires showed no such trend.

TCRdb re-derived calls from the 5' RACE reads in MiXCR, one entry per CDR3 protein. The top ten hold around 1.8% of the sample, which has hundreds of thousands of distinct CDR3 sequences, under 10% seen once. These data were also filed under a second study, of yellow fever vaccine responses in identical twins. That study adds: The T cell response to vaccination in identical twins was reportedly partly convergent and partly personalized.

This chain links TRBV27 with TRBJ2-5, with 9 bases fitting TRBD2. Sample: memory (CD45RO+) T cells sorted from blood. The clonotype originates from a woman aged 18-29 years in good health. For the CDR3, the DNA is TGTGCCAGCAGTTCGACTAGCGGTCGATATGAGACCCAGTACTTC. Translation: CASSSTSGRYETQYF.